These 23 T cell receptor beta chains were sequenced from one sample in a study of shared clonotypes between healthy human individuals. Naive-designated CD8 cells lacked CD45RO, were positively enriched for CCR7, and omitted terminally differentiated effector memory CD45RA+ cells. This table comes from immunoSEQ multiplex PCR, and its TCRdb copy is limited to in-frame clones, with some not included. The sample yields about 750,000 clones, 90% to 95% seen once. The sample taken for sequencing was naive CD8+ T cells sorted from blood. The receptors derive from a young man in good health.

The rearrangement joins TRBV5-4 to TRBJ1-1; no clear D gene. This CDR3 is built from 13 residues. The V and J ends lost 3 bases and 1 base respectively, with 7 bases between them. CDR1 and CDR2 (germline): SGHNT, YYREEE (reference sequence). The CDR3 coding sequence is TGTGCCAGCAGCTCTACACCGAACACTGAAGCTTTCTTT. It is translated as CASSSTPNTEAFF. The whole variable domain, filled in from reference TRBV5-4 and TRBJ1-1, reads ETGVTQSPTHLIKTRGQQVTLRCSSQSGHNTVSWYQQALGQGPQFIFQYYREEENGRGNFPPRFSGLQFPNYSSELNVNALELDDSALYLCASSSTPNTEAFFGQGTRLTVV.

The chain has TRBV27 and TRBJ2-3; 10 bases line up with TRBD2. The germline CDR1 and CDR2 sequences are MNHEY and SMNVEV (reference sequence). This CDR3 comprises 17 residues. The V gene end was trimmed by 6 bases and the J gene end by 8 bases; junction bases not matched to a gene: 17. CDR3 in amino acids: CASSARGGVAGGRTQYF. The DNA for the CDR3 is TGTGCCAGCAGCGCGCGAGGGGGGGTAGCGGGAGGTCGTACGCAGTATTTT.

The gene calls are TRBV9 and TRBJ2-2, with a tentative D call TRBD1 (5 bases). Germline CDR1 SGDLS, CDR2 YYNGEE. The V and J ends lost 7 bases and 1 base respectively, with 11 bases between them. The CDR3 runs 14 residues. Written as DNA, the CDR3 is TGTGCCAGCCGACAGACGCAGAACACCGGGGAGCTGTTTTTT. It codes for CASRQTQNTGELFF.

This rearrangement joins TRBV5-1 to TRBJ2-1; the D gene is possibly TRBD1 (6 bases). Trimming took off 3 bases at V and 0 bases at J, with 13 bases between the two ends. Germline CDR1 SGHRS, CDR2 YFSETQ. This CDR3 has 16 residues. For the CDR3, the DNA is TGCGCCAGCAGCTCTTACCAGGGGCCCTCCTACAATGAGCAGTTCTTC. Protein: CASSSYQGPSYNEQFF.

The V call is TRBV4-3, the J call TRBJ2-7; no reliable D call. V lost 0 bases to trimming and J lost 3 bases, with 6 bases between them. Germline V lookup: CDR1 LGHNA, CDR2 YSLEER. CDR3 size: 13 residues. The CDR3: CASSQDQNYEQYF. The CDR3 bases are TGCGCCAGCAGCCAAGATCAAAACTACGAGCAGTACTTC.

The chain employs TRBV7-2 and TRBJ2-1, with D tentatively TRBD2 (6 bases). Germline V gene data show CDR1 as SGHTA and CDR2 as FQGNSA. V was pared by 4 bases and J by 5 bases, with 12 bases between. The CDR3 totals 14 residues. CDR3: CASSWLARDNEQFF. The CDR3 bases are TGTGCCAGCAGCTGGCTAGCGCGGGACAATGAGCAGTTCTTC.

The chain couples TRBV2 to TRBJ1-1; a weak D match, TRBD1 (6 bases). The CDR3 has 15 residues. Germline V gene data show CDR1 as SNHLY and CDR2 as FYNNEI. V lost 3 bases and J 2 bases, leaving 13 bases between the germline ends. CDR3 sequence reads: CASSDETGDNTEAFF. CDR3 in DNA: TGTGCCAGCAGTGATGAGACAGGTGATAACACTGAAGCTTTCTTT.

The chain carries TRBV4-1 and TRBJ2-1; D could derive from TRBD1 or TRBD2 (5 bases each). V shed 1 base and J shed 10 bases, with 14 bases lying between them. Germline assignment: CDR1 MGHRA and CDR2 YSYEKL. The CDR3 spans 14 residues. The DNA of the CDR3 is TGCGCCAGCAGCCAAGGGCCGGGGACCGGGGAGCAGTTCTTC. Encoded protein: CASSQGPGTGEQFF.

This clone appeared a single time. The chain couples TRBV14 to TRBJ1-2; D is possibly TRBD1 (5 bases). Germline V CDR1 and CDR2: SGHDN, FVKESK. There are 17 residues in the CDR3. Trimming left V 4 bases short and J 2 bases short, with 20 bases between. CDR3 protein: CASSPTLGDPGNYGYTF. The CDR3 DNA sequence: TGTGCCAGCAGCCCCACCTTAGGGGACCCAGGCAACTATGGCTACACCTTC.

The chain links TRBV2 to TRBJ2-1; D might be TRBD2 (6 bases). V lost 1 base to trimming and J lost 6 bases, with 10 bases between them. From germline, CDR1 is SNHLY and CDR2 FYNNEI. This CDR3 has 14 residues. DNA for the CDR3: TGTGCCAGCAGTGAAGGGACTACCTTCAATGAGCAGTTCTTC. Amino acids: CASSEGTTFNEQFF.

This clone was seen only once. V usage is TRBV9 and J usage is TRBJ1-5; D is undetermined. V lost 3 bases and J lost 2, with 9 bases in between. Germline V gives CDR1 SGDLS, CDR2 YYNGEE. The CDR3 spans 14 residues. The CDR3 region has the DNA TGTGCCAGCAGCGCCGCATATGGCAATCAGCCCCAGCATTTT. This sequence encodes CASSAAYGNQPQHF.

This clone was seen only once. This rearrangement joins TRBV11-3 to TRBJ2-3; TRBD2 aligns across 8 bases. The germline gives CDR1 SGHNT, CDR2 YENEEA. This CDR3 has 16 residues. Trimming at V came to 5 bases and at J to 2 bases, leaving 9 bases not matched to a gene. The CDR3 region has the DNA TGTGCCAGCAGCCCACTGGCGGGAGGTTCCACAGATACGCAGTATTTT. Its protein is CASSPLAGGSTDTQYF.

Notes on this clone: The same CDR3 also results from other DNA sequences found in this sample. The V call is TRBV7-8, the J call TRBJ1-1; 9 nucleotides line up with TRBD1. The CDR3 spans 14 residues. CDR1 and CDR2 (germline): SGHVS, FQNEAQ. V gave up 6 bases and J gave up 2 bases; unmatched junction bases: 4. The CDR3 is CASSLGQGNTEAFF. The CDR3 DNA follows: TGTGCCAGCAGTTTGGGACAGGGAAACACTGAAGCTTTCTTT.

This clone was seen only once. CDR3 bases: TGCGCCAGCAGTGAGTCGATGGGGATCAAGGATGAAAAACTGTTTTTT. It codes for CASSESMGIKDEKLFF. The chain employs TRBV10-2 and TRBJ1-4, with D unresolved. Germline V gene sequence: CDR1 WSHSY, CDR2 SAAADI. This CDR3 comprises 16 residues. V lost 0 bases, J lost 6 bases, and 14 bases lay in between.

V gene TRBV11-2 combines with J gene TRBJ2-1; 8 nucleotides align to TRBD2. Germline CDR1 reads SGHAT; CDR2 reads FQNNGV. V was clipped by 2 bases and J by 6 bases; unmatched bases: 6. This CDR3 has 15 residues. The CDR3 DNA is TGTGCCAGCAGCTTATACGGGAGGGCCATCAATGAGCAGTTCTTC. It yields the protein CASSLYGRAINEQFF.

The chain recombines TRBV4-1 with TRBJ2-1, with TRBD2 as a possible D gene (5 bases). Germline CDR1 reads MGHRA; CDR2 reads YSYEKL. The CDR3 runs to 17 residues. The germline V and J ends were trimmed by 0 bases and 0 bases, with 12 bases remaining between them. In DNA form, the CDR3 reads TGCGCCAGCAGCCAAGAATGGGAGTTGAGCTCCTACAATGAGCAGTTCTTC. Protein sequence: CASSQEWELSSYNEQFF.

V is TRBV2 and J is TRBJ1-4; D is unclear. Trimming removed 2 bases at V and 4 bases at J, with 14 bases between. Per the germline V gene, CDR1 is SNHLY and CDR2 is FYNNEI. There are 16 residues in the CDR3. CDR3: CASSELARSHNEKLFF. In DNA, the CDR3 is TGTGCCAGCAGTGAATTAGCCAGGAGTCATAATGAAAAACTGTTTTTT. Using reference TRBV2 and TRBJ1-4 for the parts outside the CDR3, the full variable domain is EPEVTQTPSHQVTQMGQEVILRCVPISNHLYFYWYRQILGQKVEFLVSFYNNEISEKSEIFDDQFSVERPDGSNFTLKIRSTKLEDSAMYFCASSELARSHNEKLFFGSGTQLSVL.

The V call is TRBV5-1, the J call TRBJ1-2; D is unresolved. V was cut by 0 bases and J by 6 bases, with 12 bases left in between. The CDR3 sequence is 14 residues long. Germline values: CDR1 SGHRS, CDR2 YFSETQ. CDR3 in amino acids: CASSLARDVDGYTF. The CDR3 DNA is TGCGCCAGCAGCTTGGCCCGGGATGTCGATGGCTACACCTTC.

V and J are TRBV30 and TRBJ2-7, with 9 bases identical to TRBD1. The CDR3 loop spans 12 amino acids. The V gene's germline CDR1 is GTSNPN and CDR2 SVGIG (reference sequence). Trimming removed 8 bases from V and 2 bases from J; junction bases left unmatched: 4. The CDR3 here is CAGRDRAYEQYF. DNA of the CDR3: TGTGCCGGCCGGGACAGGGCCTACGAGCAGTACTTC. The full variable domain, its missing parts supplied by reference TRBV30 and TRBJ2-7, is SQTIHQWPATLVQPVGSPLSLECTVEGTSNPNLYWYRQAAGRGLQLLFYSVGIGQISSEVPQNLSASRPQDRQFILSSKKLLLSDSGFYLCAGRDRAYEQYFGPGTRLTVT.

The rearrangement links TRBV4-2 to TRBJ2-7; 9 positions match TRBD2. V shed 4 bases and J 6 bases; nucleotides not matched to a gene: 10. Per germline, CDR1 LGHNA and CDR2 YNFKEQ. The CDR3 loop spans 15 amino acids. CDR3 loop: CASSLSGRNPGEQYF. CDR3 DNA: TGTGCCAGCAGCCTTAGCGGGAGAAACCCCGGCGAGCAGTACTTC.

This clone was counted a single time. The chain carries TRBV7-8 and TRBJ2-5; D is ambiguous. The germline V gene encodes CDR1 SGHVS and CDR2 FQNEAQ. The CDR3 covers 13 residues. The V end was cut by 5 bases, the J end by 2 bases, with 9 bases between. The CDR3 nucleotides are TGTGCCAGCAGCGGGCCAGGTCAAGAGACCCAGTACTTC. Amino acid sequence: CASSGPGQETQYF.

The genes are TRBV19 and TRBJ2-7; 10 positions match TRBD1. The CDR3 totals 14 residues. V was pared by 5 bases and J by 3 bases, with 4 bases of the junction left unmatched. Germline values: CDR1 LNHDA, CDR2 SQIVND (reference sequence). The CDR3 here is CASSPGTGDYEQYF. CDR3 nucleotide sequence: TGTGCCAGTAGTCCCGGGACAGGGGACTACGAGCAGTACTTC.

This chain uses TRBV19 with TRBJ2-5; 7 positions match TRBD1. The germline V gene has CDR1 LNHDA and CDR2 SQIVND (reference sequence). This CDR3 spans 17 amino acids. With V trimmed by 6 bases and J by 5 bases, 18 bases remained unmatched. The CDR3, as DNA: TGTGCCAGTAGCAAATCGGGGAACAGGGGATCTTGGGAGACCCAGTACTTC. It translates to CASSKSGNRGSWETQYF.